These 10 T cell receptor beta chains originate from one sample sequenced in a study of T cell responses to AZD1222 COVID-19 vaccine. Produced via immunoSEQ multiplex PCR; TCRdb's table is partial and in-frame only. The sample includes about 130,000 clones, 70% to 90% of them seen just once. This material consisted of peripheral blood, taken on day 0 of AZD1222 vaccination. These receptors all stem from an adult in good health.

This clone was detected only a few times. This chain connects TRBV3-1 (or the pseudogene TRBV3-2) to TRBJ1-1; D remains unclear. The germline V gene encodes CDR1 LGHDT and CDR2 YNNKEL (reference sequence). The germline V and J ends were trimmed by 3 bases and 6 bases, with 5 bases remaining between them. CDR3 size: 11 residues. The CDR3 DNA reads as TGTGCCAGCAGCCAGGTCTCTGAAGCTTTCTTT. It translates to CASSQVSEAFF.

The V gene is TRBV27, the J gene TRBJ2-2; unclear D gene. This CDR3 comprises 16 residues. Germline loops: CDR1 MNHEY, CDR2 SMNVEV (reference sequence). V was clipped by 5 bases and J by 6 bases, with 19 bases between them. CDR3 protein: CASSLLPYLGSGELFF. The CDR3 DNA follows: TGTGCCAGCAGTCTTTTACCTTACCTTGGGTCCGGGGAGCTGTTTTTT.

The chain is built from TRBV9 and TRBJ2-7; no definite D call. V shed 0 bases and J shed 4 bases, with 11 bases lying between them. Germline CDR1 is SGDLS and CDR2 is YYNGEE. The CDR3 contains 14 residues. This CDR3 is CASSVGATEYEQYF. CDR3 coding DNA: TGTGCCAGCAGCGTAGGAGCTACCGAGTACGAGCAGTACTTC.

The chain employs TRBV5-6 and TRBJ1-1; D is unclear. V was trimmed by 2 bases and J by 1 base, leaving 6 bases between them. The length of the CDR3 is 13 residues. Germline CDR1 SGHDT, CDR2 YYEEEE. The chain's CDR3 is CASSFYRNTEAFF. CDR3 sequence (DNA): TGTGCCAGCAGCTTCTATCGGAACACTGAAGCTTTCTTT. Drawing the rest from reference TRBV5-6 and TRBJ1-1, the complete variable domain is DAGVTQSPTHLIKTRGQQVTLRCSPKSGHDTVSWYQQALGQGPQFIFQYYEEEERQRGNFPDRFSGHQFPNYSSELNVNALLLGDSALYLCASSFYRNTEAFFGQGTRLTVV.

The rearrangement links TRBV19 to TRBJ2-5; D gene unclear. CDR1 is LNHDA and CDR2 is SQIVND in the germline V gene (reference sequence). The CDR3 runs to 13 residues. V was shortened by 6 bases and J by 3 bases, with 11 bases between the two germline ends. The CDR3 coding sequence is TGTGCCAGTAGGAGGCAGGATAAAGAGACCCAGTACTTC. This translates into CASRRQDKETQYF.

The V and J genes are TRBV5-6 and TRBJ2-1; 7 bases map to TRBD1. The V gene end was trimmed by 5 bases and the J gene end by 4 bases; junction bases not matched to a gene: 6. The CDR3 is 14 residues long. Germline loops: CDR1 SGHDT, CDR2 YYEEEE. Here the CDR3 DNA reads TGTGCCAGCAGAGACTCAGGGGGTTACAATGAGCAGTTCTTC. It specifies CASRDSGGYNEQFF.

This chain links TRBV29-1 with TRBJ1-1, with D unclear. V lost 4 bases and J lost 13, with 16 bases in between. Germline-derived CDR1 and CDR2 are SQVTM and ANQGSEA. CDR3 length equals 11 residues. For the CDR3, the DNA is TGCAGCGTTGTGGCCATGGGAGTAGGTTTCTTT. Its protein product is CSVVAMGVGFF.

The gene calls are TRBV7-9 and TRBJ1-5, with a tentative D call TRBD1 (6 bases). Between the trimmed V and J ends, which lost 4 bases and 2 bases, there was a span of 12 bases. The germline V gene has CDR1 SEHNR and CDR2 FQNEAQ (reference sequence). The CDR3 consists of 15 residues. The CDR3: CASSSGQTRNQPQHF. The CDR3 DNA reads TGTGCCAGCAGCTCTGGACAGACCCGCAATCAGCCCCAGCATTTT.

The chain employs TRBV5-1 and TRBJ2-1; D is ambiguous. Per germline, CDR1 SGHRS and CDR2 YFSETQ. Trimming left V 2 bases short and J 4 bases short, with 10 bases between. The CDR3 runs to 14 residues. The CDR3 DNA reads as TGCGCCAGCAGCTTTGGGGAACGTTACAATGAGCAGTTCTTC. This sequence encodes CASSFGERYNEQFF.

The rearrangement links TRBV2 to TRBJ2-3; 7 bases match TRBD2. Germline V gene lookup returns CDR1 SNHLY and CDR2 FYNNEI. V gave up 3 bases and J gave up 0 bases; unmatched junction bases: 3. This CDR3 comprises 15 residues. CDR3: CASSDPAGSTDTQYF. As DNA, the CDR3 is TGTGCCAGCAGTGACCCAGCGGGAAGCACAGATACGCAGTATTTT.